This is a list of T cell receptor beta chains from one sample in a study of CD8 T cells in ankylosing spondylitis. From the 5' RACE reads, TCRdb called clonotypes with MiXCR, one entry per CDR3 protein. The data hold 85,000 to 100,000 distinct CDR3 sequences, with about 9.1% observed a single time. Material for sequencing was blood, either unsorted or a sorted T cell fraction (not recorded which). The receptors were gathered from a male donor with ankylosing spondylitis or in good health (not recorded which). The CDR3 runs from the conserved cysteine through the conserved F or W. D genes are given only for firm matches. Clone sizes are given selectively: once, few, many, or a class where the clone is expanded.

size	V	D	J	DNA	CDR3
many	TRBV28	-	TRBJ2-7	TGTGCCAGCAGTTTATACCGGGACGCACTCTCCTACGAGCAGTACTTC	CASSLYRDALSYEQYF
few	TRBV7-2	TRBD2	TRBJ2-1	TGTGCCAGCAGCTCTCCTCCGGGACTAGCCCGCGGGAATGAGCAGTTCTTC	CASSSPPGLARGNEQFF
many	TRBV12-3/TRBV12-4	-	TRBJ1-5	TGTGCCAGCAGTTTAAAGGATCAGCCCCAGCATTTT	CASSLKDQPQHF
many	TRBV5-1	-	TRBJ2-7	TGCGCCAGCAGCTTCGCCAGCCCCTACGAGCAGTACTTC	CASSFASPYEQYF
many	TRBV20-1	-	TRBJ2-2	TGCAGTGCTAGAGGTCGGGACCGCAACACCGGGGAGCTGTTTTTT	CSARGRDRNTGELFF
-	TRBV9	-	TRBJ2-2	TGTGCCAGCAGCGTAATAGCCGGGGAGCTGTTTTTT	CASSVIAGELFF
many	TRBV30	TRBD1	TRBJ2-7	TGTGCCTGGACGGCGAAAGGGACAGGGACCTCCTACGAGCAGTACTTC	CAWTAKGTGTSYEQYF
-	TRBV6-5	-	TRBJ2-3	TGTGCCAGCAGTTACTCAGGGGGTCGAGGCACAGATACGCAGTATTTT	CASSYSGGRGTDTQYF
many	TRBV12-3/TRBV12-4	-	TRBJ2-3	TGTGCCAGCAGTTTTCTAAGCGGCACAGATACGCAGTATTTT	CASSFLSGTDTQYF
many	TRBV7-2	TRBD1	TRBJ2-1	TGTGCCAGCAGCTTAGCGTTCAGGGGGTGGGCAGCAGTCTACAATGAGCAGTTCTTC	CASSLAFRGWAAVYNEQFF
many	TRBV20-1	TRBD2	TRBJ2-7	TGCAGTGCTAGTGGGGTAGCGGGGGTTTCCTACGAGCAGTACTTC	CSASGVAGVSYEQYF
many	TRBV5-1	TRBD1	TRBJ2-7	TGCGCCAGCAGCGGGGGACAGAGCTCCTACGAGCAGTACTTC	CASSGGQSSYEQYF
-	TRBV9	-	TRBJ2-3	TGTGCCAGCAGCGTAGCGGGAGATACGCAGTATTTT	CASSVAGDTQYF
many	TRBV3-1	TRBD1	TRBJ1-2	TGTGCCAGCAGCCAAGCCCCGGGACAGGGGCGACCATATGGCTACACCTTC	CASSQAPGQGRPYGYTF
-	TRBV5-5	-	TRBJ2-7	TGTGCCAGCAGCTTGAATCTCGCGGGCTACGAGCAGTACTTC	CASSLNLAGYEQYF
-	TRBV9	-	TRBJ2-3	TGTGCCAGCAGCGTATCGCCAGATACTAGCACAGATGCGCAGTACTTT	CASSVSPDTSTDAQYF
many	TRBV2	-	TRBJ2-3	TGTGCCAGCATCCCACTAACTACCACAGATACGCAGTATTTT	CASIPLTTTDTQYF
many	TRBV28	-	TRBJ2-7	TGTGCCAGCAGTTTATCTTCCGAGCAGTACTTC	CASSLSSEQYF
few	TRBV20-1	-	TRBJ2-5	TGCAGTGCTCACAGAGGAGAGACCCAGTACTTC	CSAHRGETQYF
many	TRBV5-1	TRBD2	TRBJ2-7	TGCGCCAGCAGCTGGACAGCAGCGGGGGGGGGCTACGAGCAGTACTTC	CASSWTAAGGGYEQYF
many	TRBV28	-	TRBJ2-3	TGTGCCAGCAGCCACGGGCCGAGCACAGATACGCAGTATTTT	CASSHGPSTDTQYF
many	TRBV5-1	-	TRBJ2-7	TGCGCCAGCAGCTTGGACCTAGTAGGCGAGCAGTACTTC	CASSLDLVGEQYF
many	TRBV6-2/TRBV6-3	-	TRBJ2-1	TGTGCCAGCAGTTACTCGAGTAGAGCCCGGTACAATGAGCAGTTCTTC	CASSYSSRARYNEQFF
many	TRBV14	-	TRBJ2-7	TGTGCCAGCAGCCAAGACCGGGGCCCCTCCTACGAGCAGTACTTC	CASSQDRGPSYEQYF
many	TRBV28	-	TRBJ2-1	TGTGCCAGCGGCCTACAGGGCCTCTCCTACAATGAGCAGTTCTTC	CASGLQGLSYNEQFF
few	TRBV12-3/TRBV12-4	TRBD2	TRBJ2-2	TGTGCCAGCAGCCGCTCAAGCGGGAGCACCGGGGAGCTGTTTTTT	CASSRSSGSTGELFF
many	TRBV6-1	-	TRBJ2-7	TGTGCCAGCAGTCAAGGACCGGCGTACGAGCAGTACTTC	CASSQGPAYEQYF
many	TRBV20-1	TRBD2	TRBJ2-1	TGCAGTGCTCCCCGAGAGCGAACTAGCGGGCCGCTCACCCAATACAATGAGCAGTTCTTC	CSAPRERTSGPLTQYNEQFF
many	TRBV20-1	-	TRBJ1-1	TGCAGTGCTAGAGGAGGGGCAGCGAACACTGAAGCTTTCTTT	CSARGGAANTEAFF
many	TRBV7-8	TRBD1	TRBJ2-7	TGTGCCAGCAGCAACCGGGACAGCATTTTCTACGAGCAGTACTTC	CASSNRDSIFYEQYF
many	TRBV28	-	TRBJ1-1	TGTGCCACCCTAGAGGGGAGGGAGGGGACTGAAGCTTTCTTT	CATLEGREGTEAFF
many	TRBV9	TRBD2	TRBJ2-7	TGTGCCAGCAGTACCGGGACTAGCGGCTACGAGCAGTACTTC	CASSTGTSGYEQYF
few	TRBV5-4	TRBD1	TRBJ2-1	TGTGCCAGCAGTAGAGGACAGGGGATAAGCAATGAGCAGTTCTTC	CASSRGQGISNEQFF